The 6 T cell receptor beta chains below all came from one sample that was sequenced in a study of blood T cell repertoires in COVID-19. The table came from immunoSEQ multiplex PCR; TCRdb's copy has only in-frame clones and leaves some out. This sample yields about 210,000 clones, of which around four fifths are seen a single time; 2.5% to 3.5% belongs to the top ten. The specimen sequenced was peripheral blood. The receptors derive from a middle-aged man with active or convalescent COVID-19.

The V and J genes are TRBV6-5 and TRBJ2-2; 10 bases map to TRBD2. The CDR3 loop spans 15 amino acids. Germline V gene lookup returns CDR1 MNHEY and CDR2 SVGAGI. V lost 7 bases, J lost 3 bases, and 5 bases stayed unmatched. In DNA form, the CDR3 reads TGTGCCAGCATCTCACTAGCGGGGTACACCGGGGAGCTGTTTTTT. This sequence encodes CASISLAGYTGELFF.

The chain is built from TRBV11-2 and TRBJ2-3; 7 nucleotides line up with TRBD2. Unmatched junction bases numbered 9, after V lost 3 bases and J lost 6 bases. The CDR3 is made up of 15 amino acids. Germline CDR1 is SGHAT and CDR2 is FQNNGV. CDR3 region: CASSFGASGTDTQYF. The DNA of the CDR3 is TGTGCCAGCAGCTTCGGGGCTAGCGGAACGGATACGCAGTATTTT.

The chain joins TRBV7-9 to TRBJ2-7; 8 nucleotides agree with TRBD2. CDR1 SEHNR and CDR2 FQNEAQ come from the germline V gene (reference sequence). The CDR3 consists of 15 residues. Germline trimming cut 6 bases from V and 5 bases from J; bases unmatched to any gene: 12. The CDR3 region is CASSWGPAGGDEQYF. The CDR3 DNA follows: TGTGCCAGCAGTTGGGGACCCGCCGGGGGGGACGAGCAGTACTTC. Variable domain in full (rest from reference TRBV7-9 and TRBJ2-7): DTGVSQNPRHKITKRGQNVTFRCDPISEHNRLYWYRQTLGQGPEFLTYFQNEAQLEKSRLLSDRFSAERPKGSFSTLEIQRTEQGDSAMYLCASSWGPAGGDEQYFGPGTRLTVT.

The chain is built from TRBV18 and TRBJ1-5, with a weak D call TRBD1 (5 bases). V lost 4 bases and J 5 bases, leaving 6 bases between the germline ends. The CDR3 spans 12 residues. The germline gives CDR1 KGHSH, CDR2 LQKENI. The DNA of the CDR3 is TGTGCCAGCTCACGGGGCGATCAGCCCCAGCATTTT. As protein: CASSRGDQPQHF.

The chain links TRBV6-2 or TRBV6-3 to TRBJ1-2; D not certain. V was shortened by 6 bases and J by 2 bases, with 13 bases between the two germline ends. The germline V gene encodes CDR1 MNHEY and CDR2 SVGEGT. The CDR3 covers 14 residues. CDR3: CASSPYPRNYGYTF. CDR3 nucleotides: TGTGCCAGCAGCCCTTACCCCAGGAACTATGGCTACACCTTC.

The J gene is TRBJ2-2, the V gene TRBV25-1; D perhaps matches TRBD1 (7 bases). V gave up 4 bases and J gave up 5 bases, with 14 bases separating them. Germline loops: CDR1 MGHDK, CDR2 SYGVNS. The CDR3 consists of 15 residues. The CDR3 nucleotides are TGTGCCAGCAGTGGTGACAGGGAGGAGACCGGGGAGCTGTTTTTT. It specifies CASSGDREETGELFF. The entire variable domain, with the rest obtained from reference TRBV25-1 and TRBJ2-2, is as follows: EADIYQTPRYLVIGTGKKITLECSQTMGHDKMYWYQQDPGMELHLIHYSYGVNSTEKGDLSSESTVSRIRTEHFPLTLESARPSHTSQYLCASSGDREETGELFFGEGSRLTVL.